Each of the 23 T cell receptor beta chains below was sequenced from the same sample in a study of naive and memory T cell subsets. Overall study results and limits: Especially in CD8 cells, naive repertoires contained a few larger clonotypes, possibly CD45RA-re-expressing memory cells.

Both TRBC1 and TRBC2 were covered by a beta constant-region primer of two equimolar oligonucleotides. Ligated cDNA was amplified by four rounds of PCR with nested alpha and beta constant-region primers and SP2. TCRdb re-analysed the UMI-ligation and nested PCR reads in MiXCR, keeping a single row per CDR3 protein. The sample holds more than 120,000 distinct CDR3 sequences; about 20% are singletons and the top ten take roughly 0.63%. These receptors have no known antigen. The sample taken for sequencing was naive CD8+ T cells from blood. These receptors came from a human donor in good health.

The CDR3 nucleotides read TGTGCCAGCAGCCAAGATAGGACTAGCGGGACCCCTGCCGGGGAGCTGTTTTTT. Its translation: CASSQDRTSGTPAGELFF. The genes are TRBV3-1 and TRBJ2-2; 12 bases line up with TRBD2. V lost 0 bases, J lost 6 bases, and 8 bases stayed unmatched. The germline CDR1 and CDR2 sequences are LGHDT and YNNKEL (reference sequence). The CDR3 loop spans 18 amino acids.

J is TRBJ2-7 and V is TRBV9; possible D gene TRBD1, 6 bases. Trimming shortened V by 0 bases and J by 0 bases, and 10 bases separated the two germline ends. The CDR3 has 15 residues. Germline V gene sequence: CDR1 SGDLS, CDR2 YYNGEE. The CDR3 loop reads CASSVADSLSYEQYF. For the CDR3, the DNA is TGTGCCAGCAGCGTAGCGGACAGCCTCTCCTACGAGCAGTACTTC.

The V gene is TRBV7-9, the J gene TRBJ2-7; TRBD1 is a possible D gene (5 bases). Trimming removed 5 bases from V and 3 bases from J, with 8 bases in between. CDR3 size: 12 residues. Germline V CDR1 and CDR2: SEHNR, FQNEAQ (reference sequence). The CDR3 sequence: CASSTRVYEQYF. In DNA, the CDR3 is TGTGCCAGCAGCACCAGGGTCTACGAGCAGTACTTC.

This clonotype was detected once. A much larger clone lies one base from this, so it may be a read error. The CDR3 sequence: CAISESNSRQYF. DNA for the CDR3: TGTGCCATCAGTGAGTCGAACTCCAGGCAGTACTTC. The chain has TRBV10-3 and TRBJ2-1; D not certain. The assigned J gene may be wrong: the sequence end matches TRBJ2-7 better. Germline CDR1 and CDR2: ENHRY and SYGVKD. The CDR3 is 12 residues long.

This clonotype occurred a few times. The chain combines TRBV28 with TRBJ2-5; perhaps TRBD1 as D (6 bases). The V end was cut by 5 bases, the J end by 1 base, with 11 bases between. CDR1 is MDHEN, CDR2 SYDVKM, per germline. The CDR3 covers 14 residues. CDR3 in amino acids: CASSTGQSQETQYF. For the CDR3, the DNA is TGTGCCAGCAGTACTGGACAGTCCCAAGAGACCCAGTACTTC.

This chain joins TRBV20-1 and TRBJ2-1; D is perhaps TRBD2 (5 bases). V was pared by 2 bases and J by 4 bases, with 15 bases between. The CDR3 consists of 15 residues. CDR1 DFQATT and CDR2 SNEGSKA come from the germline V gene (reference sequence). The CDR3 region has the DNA TGCAGTGCTAGAATTCGTAGCGAACGATACAATGAGCAGTTCTTC. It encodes CSARIRSERYNEQFF.

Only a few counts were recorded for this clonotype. CDR3 DNA: TGTGCCAGCAGTCAACAAGCGAACACTGAAGCTTTCTTT. Amino acids: CASSQQANTEAFF. V and J are TRBV9 and TRBJ1-1; no definite D call. V lost 5 bases and J lost 1, with 9 bases in between. In germline, CDR1 is SGDLS, CDR2 YYNGEE. This CDR3 spans 13 amino acids.

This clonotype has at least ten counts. The CDR3 reads CASSQDRGTEAFF. CDR3 sequence (DNA): TGTGCCAGCAGTCAAGACAGGGGAACTGAAGCTTTCTTT. This chain uses TRBV27 with TRBJ1-1; 8 bases are shared with TRBD1. Germline CDR1 MNHEY, CDR2 SMNVEV (reference sequence). The V gene end was trimmed by 5 bases and the J gene end by 5 bases; junction bases not matched to a gene: 4. The CDR3 covers 13 residues.

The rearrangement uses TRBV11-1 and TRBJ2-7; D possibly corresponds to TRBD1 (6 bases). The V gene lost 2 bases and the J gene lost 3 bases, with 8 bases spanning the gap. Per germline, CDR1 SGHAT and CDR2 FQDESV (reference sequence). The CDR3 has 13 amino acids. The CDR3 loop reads CASSLYRDYEQYF. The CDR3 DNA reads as TGTGCCAGCAGCTTATACAGGGACTACGAGCAGTACTTC.

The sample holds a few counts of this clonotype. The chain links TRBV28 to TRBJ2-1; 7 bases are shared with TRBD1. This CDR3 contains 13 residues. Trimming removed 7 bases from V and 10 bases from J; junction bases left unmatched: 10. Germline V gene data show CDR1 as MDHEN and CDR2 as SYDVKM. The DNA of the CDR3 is TGTGCCAGCAAACGGGCAGGGGGTCGGGAGCAGTTCTTC. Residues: CASKRAGGREQFF.

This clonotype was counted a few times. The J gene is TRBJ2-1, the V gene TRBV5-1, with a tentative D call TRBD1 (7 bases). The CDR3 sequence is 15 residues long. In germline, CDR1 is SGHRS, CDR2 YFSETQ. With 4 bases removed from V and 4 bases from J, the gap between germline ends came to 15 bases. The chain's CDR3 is CASSLEQGGYNEQFF. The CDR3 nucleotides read TGCGCCAGCAGCCTTGAGCAGGGGGGATACAATGAGCAGTTCTTC. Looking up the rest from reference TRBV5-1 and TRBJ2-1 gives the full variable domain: KAGVTQTPRYLIKTRGQQVTLSCSPISGHRSVSWYQQTPGQGLQFLFEYFSETQRNKGNFPGRFSGRQFSNSRSEMNVSTLELGDSALYLCASSLEQGGYNEQFFGPGTRLTVL.

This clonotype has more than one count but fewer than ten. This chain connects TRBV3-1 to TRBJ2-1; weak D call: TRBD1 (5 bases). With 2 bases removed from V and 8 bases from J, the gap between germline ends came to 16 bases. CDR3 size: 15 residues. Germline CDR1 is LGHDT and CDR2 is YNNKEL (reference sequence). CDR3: CASSQPSQGNHEQFF. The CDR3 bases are TGTGCCAGCAGCCAACCGTCCCAGGGAAATCATGAGCAGTTCTTC.

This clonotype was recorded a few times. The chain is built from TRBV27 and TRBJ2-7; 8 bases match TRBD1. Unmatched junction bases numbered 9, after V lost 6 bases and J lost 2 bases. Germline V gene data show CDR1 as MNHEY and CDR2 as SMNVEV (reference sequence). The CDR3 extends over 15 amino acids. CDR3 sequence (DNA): TGTGCCAGCAGCGAAAACAGGGGGGCAGCCTACGAGCAGTACTTC. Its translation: CASSENRGAAYEQYF.

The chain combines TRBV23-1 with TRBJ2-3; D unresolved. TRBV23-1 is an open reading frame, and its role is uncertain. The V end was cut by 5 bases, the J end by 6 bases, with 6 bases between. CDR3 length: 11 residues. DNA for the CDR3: TGCGCCAGCAGTAAAGAGGATACGCAGTATTTT. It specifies CASSKEDTQYF.

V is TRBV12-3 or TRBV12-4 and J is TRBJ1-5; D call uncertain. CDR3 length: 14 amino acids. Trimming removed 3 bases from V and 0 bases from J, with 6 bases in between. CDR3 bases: TGTGCCAGCAGTTTCCAGGTTAGCAATCAGCCCCAGCATTTT. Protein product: CASSFQVSNQPQHF.

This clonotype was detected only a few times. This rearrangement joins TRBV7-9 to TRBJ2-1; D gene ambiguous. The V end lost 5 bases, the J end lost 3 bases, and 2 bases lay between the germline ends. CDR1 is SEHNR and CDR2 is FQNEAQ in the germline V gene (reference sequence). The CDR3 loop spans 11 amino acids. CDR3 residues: CASSNYNEQFF. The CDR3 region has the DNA TGTGCCAGCAGCAACTACAATGAGCAGTTCTTC. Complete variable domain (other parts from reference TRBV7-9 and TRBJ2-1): DTGVSQNPRHKITKRGQNVTFRCDPISEHNRLYWYRQTLGQGPEFLTYFQNEAQLEKSRLLSDRFSAERPKGSFSTLEIQRTEQGDSAMYLCASSNYNEQFFGPGTRLTVL.

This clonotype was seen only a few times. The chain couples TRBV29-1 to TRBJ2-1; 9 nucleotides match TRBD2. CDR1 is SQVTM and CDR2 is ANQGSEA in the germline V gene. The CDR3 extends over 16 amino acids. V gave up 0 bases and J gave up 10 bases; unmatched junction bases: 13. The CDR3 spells CSVEDHFSGSNGEQFF. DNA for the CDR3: TGCAGCGTTGAAGATCATTTTAGCGGGAGTAATGGAGAGCAGTTCTTC.

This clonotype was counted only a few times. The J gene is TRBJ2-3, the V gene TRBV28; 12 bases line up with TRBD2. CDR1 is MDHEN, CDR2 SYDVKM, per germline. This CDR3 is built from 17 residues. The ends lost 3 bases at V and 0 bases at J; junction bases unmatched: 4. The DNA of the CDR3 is TGTGCCAGCAGTTTTACTAGCGGGGGGCCTAGCACAGATACGCAGTATTTT. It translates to CASSFTSGGPSTDTQYF. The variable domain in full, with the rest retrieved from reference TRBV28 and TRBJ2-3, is DVKVTQSSRYLVKRTGEKVFLECVQDMDHENMFWYRQDPGLGLRLIYFSYDVKMKEKGDIPEGYSVSREKKERFSLILESASTNQTSMYLCASSFTSGGPSTDTQYFGPGTRLTVL.

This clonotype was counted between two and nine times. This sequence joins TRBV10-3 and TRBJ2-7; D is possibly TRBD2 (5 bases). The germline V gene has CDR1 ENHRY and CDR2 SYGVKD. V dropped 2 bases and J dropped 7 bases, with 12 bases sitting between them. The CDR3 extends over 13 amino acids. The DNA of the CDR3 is TGTGCCATCAGTGAGCAAGGAAGGGAGGAGCAGTACTTC. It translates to CAISEQGREEQYF.

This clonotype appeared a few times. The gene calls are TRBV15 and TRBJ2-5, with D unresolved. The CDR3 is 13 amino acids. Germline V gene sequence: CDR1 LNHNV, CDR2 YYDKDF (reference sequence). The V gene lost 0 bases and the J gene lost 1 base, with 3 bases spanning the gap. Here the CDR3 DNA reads TGTGCCACCAGCAGAGAAGTCCAAGAGACCCAGTACTTC. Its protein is CATSREVQETQYF.

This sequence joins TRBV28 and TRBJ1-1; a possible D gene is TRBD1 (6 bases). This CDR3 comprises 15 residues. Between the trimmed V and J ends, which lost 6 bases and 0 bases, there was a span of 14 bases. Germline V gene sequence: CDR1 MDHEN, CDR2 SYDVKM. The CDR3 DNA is TGTGCCAGCAGCCCCACAGGGCCCATGAACACTGAAGCTTTCTTT. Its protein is CASSPTGPMNTEAFF.

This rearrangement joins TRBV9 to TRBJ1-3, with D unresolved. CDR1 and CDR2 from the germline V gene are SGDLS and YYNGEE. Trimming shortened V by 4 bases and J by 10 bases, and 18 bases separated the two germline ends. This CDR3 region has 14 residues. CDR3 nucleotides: TGTGCCAGCAGCCCACCCCGGGCAGATCGGACCATATATTTT. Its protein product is CASSPPRADRTIYF.

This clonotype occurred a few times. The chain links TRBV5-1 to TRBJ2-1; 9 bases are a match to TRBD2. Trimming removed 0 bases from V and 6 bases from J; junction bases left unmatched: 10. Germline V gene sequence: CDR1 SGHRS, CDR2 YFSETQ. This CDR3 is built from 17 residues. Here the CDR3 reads CASSLDLAGTRGNEQFF. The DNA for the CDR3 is TGCGCCAGCAGCTTGGATCTAGCGGGGACGAGAGGCAATGAGCAGTTCTTC. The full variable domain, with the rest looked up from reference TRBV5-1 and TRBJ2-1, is KAGVTQTPRYLIKTRGQQVTLSCSPISGHRSVSWYQQTPGQGLQFLFEYFSETQRNKGNFPGRFSGRQFSNSRSEMNVSTLELGDSALYLCASSLDLAGTRGNEQFFGPGTRLTVL.